This TCR beta chain originates from a study of blood T cell repertoires in COVID-19. This clone was seen a handful of times. This table comes from immunoSEQ multiplex PCR, and its TCRdb copy is limited to in-frame clones, with some not included. The sample has fewer than 250,000 clones; roughly 87% are singletons. Sequencing used PBMCs or T cells enriched from blood (not recorded which). This clonotype was sampled from a woman in her 30s with acute COVID-19.

The CDR3 nucleotides are TGTGCCAGCAGTTACTCGACAGTGGGTAGAGAAGCTTTCTTT. Translation: CASSYSTVGREAFF. The rearrangement links TRBV6-5 to TRBJ1-1, with D maybe TRBD1 (5 bases). Germline values: CDR1 MNHEY, CDR2 SVGAGI. V gave up 0 bases and J gave up 8 bases, with 13 bases separating them. The CDR3 loop spans 14 amino acids.